This TCR beta chain stems from a study of blood T cell repertoires in COVID-19. For the study at large: Acute and convalescent COVID-19 specimens originated in the United States, Italy and Spain. T cells, B-cell-depleted T cells, or PBMCs supplied cDNA or gDNA.

Original data processing: Amplified reference gene primers provided the basis for estimating nucleated cell counts. The table came from immunoSEQ multiplex PCR; TCRdb's copy has only in-frame clones and leaves some out. V, J and clone size are taken as reported in that table, and D and trimming were inferred from the DNA itself. In the table there are 150,000 to 200,000 clones, around 86% of which are singletons. Germline loops: CDR1 SGHDT, CDR2 YYEEEE. Losses at the gene ends were 4 bases for V and 6 bases for J; bases not matched to a gene: 6. This CDR3 region has 14 residues. The genes are TRBV5-6 and TRBJ2-2; TRBD1 matches 7 bases. The TCR originated in a young man with acute or convalescent COVID-19. Source material: peripheral blood. CDR3 nucleotide sequence: TGTGCCAGCAGCCCGACAGGGTGGGCCGGGGAGCTGTTTTTT. This sequence encodes CASSPTGWAGELFF.